The sequence of this T cell receptor beta chain was determined in a study of T cells in women clearing cervical HPV infection. Background on the study: Blood came at first lesion visit for cases, post-clearance for controls. Only a few women had HLA typing results available.

On this clone itself: No antigen is known for it. The read is 3 residues too short to cover the CDR3 end, so that end is filled in from the germline J gene.

After removal of 6 bases from V and 3 bases from J, the junction contained 8 bases not matched to a gene. CDR3 length: 15 amino acids. Whole-study findings and limits: Repertoire richness, not evenness, was significantly elevated in CIN3+ cases versus controls.

The method was immunoSEQ multiplex PCR; TCRdb's version includes in-frame clones alone and lacks a portion of them. The listing records about 39,000 clones. This receptor was identified in a woman aged 18-70 years with a cervical HPV16 infection that either progressed to CIN3+ or cleared (not recorded which). The sample taken for sequencing was blood buffy coat. This chain uses TRBV12-3 or TRBV12-4 with TRBJ2-7; 10 nucleotides match TRBD2. The CDR3 is CASSSTGTSDYEQYF. The sequenced part of the CDR3 DNA is TGTGCCAGCAGCTCTACCGGGACTAGCGACTACGAG.